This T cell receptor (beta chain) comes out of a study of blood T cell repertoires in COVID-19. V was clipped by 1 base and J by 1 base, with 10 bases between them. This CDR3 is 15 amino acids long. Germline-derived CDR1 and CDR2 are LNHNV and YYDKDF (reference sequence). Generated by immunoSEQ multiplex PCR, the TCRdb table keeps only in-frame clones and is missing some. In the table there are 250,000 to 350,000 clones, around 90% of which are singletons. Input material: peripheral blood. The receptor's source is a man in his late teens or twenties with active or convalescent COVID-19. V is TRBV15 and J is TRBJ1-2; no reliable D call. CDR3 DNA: TGTGCCACCAGCAGAGCATCGACGGGTAACTATGGCTACACCTTC. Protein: CATSRASTGNYGYTF.